This T cell receptor beta chain was captured by sequencing in a study of T cell changes during pregnancy in multiple sclerosis. Per the germline V gene, CDR1 is SGHRS and CDR2 is YFSETQ. The CDR3 extends over 11 amino acids. Trimming took 7 bases from V and 9 from J; bases not matched to a gene: 4. Assay used: immunoSEQ multiplex PCR; TCRdb lists only in-frame clones, some missing. The repertoire holds approximately 52,000 clones, with around 92% as singletons. The receptor was isolated from a female donor with multiple sclerosis, enrolled in a pregnancy study. The sequenced sample was CD4+ T cells from peripheral blood mononuclear cells, obtained after pregnancy. The V call is TRBV5-1, the J call TRBJ2-1; 7 positions agree with TRBD2. CDR3 amino acids: CASRGEGEQFF. The CDR3 DNA follows: TGCGCCAGCCGTGGGGAGGGTGAGCAGTTCTTC.